This T cell receptor beta chain was obtained from a study of blood T cell repertoires in COVID-19. About the study: The study drew acute and convalescent COVID-19 samples from the United States, Italy and Spain. T cells, B-cell-depleted T cells, or PBMCs provided the cDNA or gDNA that served as material.

Methods used by the authors: By means of reference gene primer amplification, nucleated cell counts were estimated. Clones were sequenced by immunoSEQ multiplex PCR, and TCRdb holds only the in-frame ones, with some missing. Clone size and V and J calls were adopted from that table, with D and trimming inferred from the DNA. The sample has tens of thousands of clones, 65% to 80% seen once. In germline, CDR1 is SGHTA, CDR2 FQGNSA. CDR3 size: 14 residues. Trimming took off 6 bases at V and 0 bases at J, with 12 bases between the two ends. Sequencing input: peripheral blood. This receptor was identified in a human donor in a cohort sampled during active COVID-19. The chain links TRBV7-2 to TRBJ2-7, with D possibly TRBD1 on 7 matching bases. The CDR3 coding sequence is TGTGCCAGCAGACGCGGGACAGACTCCTACGAGCAGTACTTC. Translating it yields CASRRGTDSYEQYF.